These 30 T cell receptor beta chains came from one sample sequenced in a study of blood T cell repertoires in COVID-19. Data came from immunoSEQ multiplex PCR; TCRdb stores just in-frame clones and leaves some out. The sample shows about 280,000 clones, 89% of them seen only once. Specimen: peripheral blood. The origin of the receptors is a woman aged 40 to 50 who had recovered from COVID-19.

CDR3 DNA sequence: TGTGCCAGCAGCTTGGACGGGGGTAGCACAGATACGCAGTATTTT. It specifies CASSLDGGSTDTQYF. V is TRBV5-6 and J is TRBJ2-3, with D possibly matching TRBD2 (6 bases). The CDR3 sequence is 15 residues long. Trimming stripped 0 bases from V and 0 bases from J, with 8 bases between. Germline V gene data show CDR1 as SGHDT and CDR2 as YYEEEE.

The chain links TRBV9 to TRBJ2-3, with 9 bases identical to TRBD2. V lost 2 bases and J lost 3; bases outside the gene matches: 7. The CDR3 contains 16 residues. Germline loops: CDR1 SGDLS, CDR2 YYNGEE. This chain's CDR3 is CASSVSSGRWTDTQYF. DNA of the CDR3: TGTGCCAGCAGCGTTAGTAGCGGGAGATGGACAGATACGCAGTATTTT.

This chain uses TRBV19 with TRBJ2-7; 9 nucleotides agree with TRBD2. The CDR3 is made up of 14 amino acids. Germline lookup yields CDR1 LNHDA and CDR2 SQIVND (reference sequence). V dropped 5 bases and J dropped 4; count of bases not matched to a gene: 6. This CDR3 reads CASSLREGRYEQYF. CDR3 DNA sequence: TGTGCCAGTAGTCTGCGGGAGGGCAGGTACGAGCAGTACTTC.

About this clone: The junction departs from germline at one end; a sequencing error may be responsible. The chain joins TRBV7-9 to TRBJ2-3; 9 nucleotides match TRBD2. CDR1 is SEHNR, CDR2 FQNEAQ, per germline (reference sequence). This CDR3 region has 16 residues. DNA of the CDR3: TGTGCCTGCAGCGGCCCTAGCGGGGCTAGCACAGATACGCAGTATTTT. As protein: CACSGPSGASTDTQYF. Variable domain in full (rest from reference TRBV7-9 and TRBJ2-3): DTGVSQNPRHKITKRGQNVTFRCDPISEHNRLYWYRQTLGQGPEFLTYFQNEAQLEKSRLLSDRFSAERPKGSFSTLEIQRTEQGDSAMYLCACSGPSGASTDTQYFGPGTRLTVL.

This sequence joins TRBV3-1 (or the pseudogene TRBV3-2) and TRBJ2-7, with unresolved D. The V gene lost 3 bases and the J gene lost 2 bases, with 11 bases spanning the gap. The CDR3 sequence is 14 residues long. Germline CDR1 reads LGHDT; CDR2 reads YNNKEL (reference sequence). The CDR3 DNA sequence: TGTGCCAGCAGCCACAGCGACTCCGCCTACGAGCAGTACTTC. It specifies CASSHSDSAYEQYF.

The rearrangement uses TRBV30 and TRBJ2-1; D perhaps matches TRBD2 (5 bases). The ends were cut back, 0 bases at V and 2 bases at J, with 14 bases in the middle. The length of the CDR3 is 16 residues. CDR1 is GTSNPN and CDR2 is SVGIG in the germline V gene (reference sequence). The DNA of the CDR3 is TGTGCCTGGAGTGTACCTCTAGCTGATCCCTACAATGAGCAGTTCTTC. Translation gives CAWSVPLADPYNEQFF.

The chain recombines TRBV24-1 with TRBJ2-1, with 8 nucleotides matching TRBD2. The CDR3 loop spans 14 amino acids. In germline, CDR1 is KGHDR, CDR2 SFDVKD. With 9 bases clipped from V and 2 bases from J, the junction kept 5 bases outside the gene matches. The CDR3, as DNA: TGTGCCACCGATAGCGGGAACCCCTACAATGAGCAGTTCTTC. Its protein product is CATDSGNPYNEQFF.

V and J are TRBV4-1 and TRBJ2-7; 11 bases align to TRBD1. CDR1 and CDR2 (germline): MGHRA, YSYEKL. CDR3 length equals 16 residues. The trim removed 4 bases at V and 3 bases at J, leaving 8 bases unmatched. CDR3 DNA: TGCGCCAGCAGCCTCGGTGGACAGGGGGCCCTCTACGAGCAGTACTTC. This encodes CASSLGGQGALYEQYF.

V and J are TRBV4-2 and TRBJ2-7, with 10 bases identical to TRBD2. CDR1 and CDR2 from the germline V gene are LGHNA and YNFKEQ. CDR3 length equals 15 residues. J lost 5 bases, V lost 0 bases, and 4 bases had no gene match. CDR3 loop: CASSQDGLAGDEQYF. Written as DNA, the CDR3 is TGTGCCAGCAGCCAAGATGGGCTAGCGGGAGACGAGCAGTACTTC.

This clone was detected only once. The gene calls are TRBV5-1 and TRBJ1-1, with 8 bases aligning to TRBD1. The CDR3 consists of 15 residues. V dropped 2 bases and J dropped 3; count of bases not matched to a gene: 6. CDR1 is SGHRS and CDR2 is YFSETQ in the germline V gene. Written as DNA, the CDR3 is TGCGCCAGCAGCTTCTCAGGGGGCCCGGACACTGAAGCTTTCTTT. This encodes CASSFSGGPDTEAFF.

The CDR3 spells CASSPAGTSGKETQYF. The CDR3 region has the DNA TGTGCCAGCAGCCCAGCCGGGACTAGCGGGAAAGAGACCCAGTACTTC. V is TRBV3-1 (or the pseudogene TRBV3-2) and J is TRBJ2-5, with 13 bases lining up with TRBD2. V lost 4 bases and J lost 3; bases outside the gene matches: 5. In germline, CDR1 is LGHDT, CDR2 YNNKEL (reference sequence). The CDR3 is made up of 16 amino acids.

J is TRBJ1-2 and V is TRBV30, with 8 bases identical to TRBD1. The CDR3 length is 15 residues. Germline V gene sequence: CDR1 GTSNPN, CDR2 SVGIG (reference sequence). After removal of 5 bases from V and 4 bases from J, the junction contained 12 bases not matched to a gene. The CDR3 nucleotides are TGTGCCTGGGGAGACAGGGGTAGGGGTCTCTATGGCTACACCTTC. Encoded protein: CAWGDRGRGLYGYTF.

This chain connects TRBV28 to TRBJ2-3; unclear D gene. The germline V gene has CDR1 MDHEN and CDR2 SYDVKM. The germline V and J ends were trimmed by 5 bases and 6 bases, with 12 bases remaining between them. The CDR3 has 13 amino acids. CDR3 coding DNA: TGTGCCAGCAGTACACCCCCCGCTGATACGCAGTATTTT. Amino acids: CASSTPPADTQYF. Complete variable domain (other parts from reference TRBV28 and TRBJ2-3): DVKVTQSSRYLVKRTGEKVFLECVQDMDHENMFWYRQDPGLGLRLIYFSYDVKMKEKGDIPEGYSVSREKKERFSLILESASTNQTSMYLCASSTPPADTQYFGPGTRLTVL.

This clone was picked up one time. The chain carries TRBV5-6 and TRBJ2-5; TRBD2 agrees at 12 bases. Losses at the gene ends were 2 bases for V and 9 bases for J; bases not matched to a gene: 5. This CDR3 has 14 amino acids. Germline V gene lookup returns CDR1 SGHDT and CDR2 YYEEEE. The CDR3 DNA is TGTGCCAGCAGCTTAGCTAGCGGGGGGGGACCCCAGTACTTC. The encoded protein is CASSLASGGGPQYF.

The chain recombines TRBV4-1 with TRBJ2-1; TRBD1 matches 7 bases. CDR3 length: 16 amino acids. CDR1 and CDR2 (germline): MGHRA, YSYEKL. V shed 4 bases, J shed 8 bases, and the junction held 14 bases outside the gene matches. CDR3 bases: TGCGCCAGCAGCCCCTATCCGGGACAGCGGAGCGATGAGCAGTTCTTC. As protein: CASSPYPGQRSDEQFF.

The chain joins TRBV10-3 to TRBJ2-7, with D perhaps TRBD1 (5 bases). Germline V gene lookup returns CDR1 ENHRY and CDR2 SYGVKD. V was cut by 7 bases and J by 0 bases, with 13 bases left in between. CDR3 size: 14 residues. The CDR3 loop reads CAITPDRDSYEQYF. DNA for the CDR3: TGTGCCATCACTCCAGACAGAGACTCCTACGAGCAGTACTTC.

Here the CDR3 reads CASSVVGLAGGTGELFF. CDR3 coding DNA: TGTGCCAGCAGCGTAGTAGGACTAGCGGGAGGGACCGGGGAGCTGTTTTTT. The rearrangement joins TRBV9 to TRBJ2-2; 15 bases align to TRBD2. This CDR3 region has 17 residues. Germline V gives CDR1 SGDLS, CDR2 YYNGEE. J lost 5 bases, V lost 0 bases, and 2 bases had no gene match.

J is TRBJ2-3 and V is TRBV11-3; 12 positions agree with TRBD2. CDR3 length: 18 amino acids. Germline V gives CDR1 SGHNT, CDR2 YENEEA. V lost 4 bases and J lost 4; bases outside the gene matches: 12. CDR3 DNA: TGTGCCAGCAGCTACCCGACCCCTAGCGGGAGGGCCCCAGATACGCAGTATTTT. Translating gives CASSYPTPSGRAPDTQYF. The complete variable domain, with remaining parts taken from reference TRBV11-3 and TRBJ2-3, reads EAGVVQSPRYKIIEKKQPVAFWCNPISGHNTLYWYLQNLGQGPELLIRYENEEAVDDSQLPKDRFSAERLKGVDSTLKIQPAELGDSAVYLCASSYPTPSGRAPDTQYFGPGTRLTVL.

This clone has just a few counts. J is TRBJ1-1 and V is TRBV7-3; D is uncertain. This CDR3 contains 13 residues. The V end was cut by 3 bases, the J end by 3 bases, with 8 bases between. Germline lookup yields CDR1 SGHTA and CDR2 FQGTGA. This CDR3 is CASSLERDTEAFF. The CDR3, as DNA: TGTGCCAGCAGCTTGGAGAGAGACACTGAAGCTTTCTTT.

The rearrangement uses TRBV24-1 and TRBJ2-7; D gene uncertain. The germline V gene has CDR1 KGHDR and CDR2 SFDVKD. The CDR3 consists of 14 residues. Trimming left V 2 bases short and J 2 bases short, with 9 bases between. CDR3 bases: TGTGCCACCAGTGATTCCCAGGTGACCTACGAGCAGTACTTC. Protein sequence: CATSDSQVTYEQYF.

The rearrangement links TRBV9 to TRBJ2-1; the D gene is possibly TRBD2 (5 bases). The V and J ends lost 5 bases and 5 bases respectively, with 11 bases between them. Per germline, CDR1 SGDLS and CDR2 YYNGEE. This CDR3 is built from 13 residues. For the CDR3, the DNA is TGTGCCAGCAGAGGGAGCGGCCACAATGAGCAGTTCTTC. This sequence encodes CASRGSGHNEQFF.

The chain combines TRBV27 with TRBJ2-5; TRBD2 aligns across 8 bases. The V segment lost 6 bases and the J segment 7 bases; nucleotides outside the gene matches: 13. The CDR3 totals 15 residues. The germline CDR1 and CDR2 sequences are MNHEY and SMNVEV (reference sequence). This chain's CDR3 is CASRSGQGLGGTQYF. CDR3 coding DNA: TGTGCCAGCAGATCCGGGCAGGGACTAGGTGGGACCCAGTACTTC.

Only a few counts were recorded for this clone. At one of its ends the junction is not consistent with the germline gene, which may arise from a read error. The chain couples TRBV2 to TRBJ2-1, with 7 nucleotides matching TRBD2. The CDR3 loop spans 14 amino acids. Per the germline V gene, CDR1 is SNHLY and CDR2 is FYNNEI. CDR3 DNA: TGTGCCAGCTGTGAGCGGGGCTTTGCCAATGAGCAGTTCTTC. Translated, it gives CASCERGFANEQFF. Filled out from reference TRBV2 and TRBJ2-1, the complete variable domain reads EPEVTQTPSHQVTQMGQEVILRCVPISNHLYFYWYRQILGQKVEFLVSFYNNEISEKSEIFDDQFSVERPDGSNFTLKIRSTKLEDSAMYFCASCERGFANEQFFGPGTRLTVL.

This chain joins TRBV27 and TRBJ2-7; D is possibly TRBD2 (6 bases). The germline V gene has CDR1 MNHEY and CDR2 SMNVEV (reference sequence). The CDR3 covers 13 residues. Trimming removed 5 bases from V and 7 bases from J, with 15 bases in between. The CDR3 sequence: CASSAGRLGEQYF. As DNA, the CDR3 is TGTGCCAGCAGTGCGGGGAGGCTAGGAGAGCAGTACTTC.

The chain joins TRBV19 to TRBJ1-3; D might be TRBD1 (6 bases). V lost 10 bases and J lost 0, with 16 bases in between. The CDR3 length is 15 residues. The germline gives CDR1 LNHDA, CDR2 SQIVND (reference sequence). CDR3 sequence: CATRTAHPSGNTIYF. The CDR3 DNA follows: TGTGCCACCAGGACAGCGCATCCCTCTGGAAACACCATATATTTT.

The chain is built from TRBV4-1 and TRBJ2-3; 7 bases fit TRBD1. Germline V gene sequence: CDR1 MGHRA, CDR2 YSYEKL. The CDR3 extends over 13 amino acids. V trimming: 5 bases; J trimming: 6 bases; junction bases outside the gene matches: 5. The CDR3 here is CASSRQGLDTQYF. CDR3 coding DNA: TGCGCCAGCAGCAGACAGGGTTTGGATACGCAGTATTTT.

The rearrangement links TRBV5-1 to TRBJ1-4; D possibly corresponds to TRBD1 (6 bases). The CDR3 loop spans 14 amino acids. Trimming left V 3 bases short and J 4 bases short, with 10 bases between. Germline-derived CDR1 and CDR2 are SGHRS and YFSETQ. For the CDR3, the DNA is TGCGCCAGCAGCTCCGGGACATTTAATGAAAAACTGTTTTTT. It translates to CASSSGTFNEKLFF.

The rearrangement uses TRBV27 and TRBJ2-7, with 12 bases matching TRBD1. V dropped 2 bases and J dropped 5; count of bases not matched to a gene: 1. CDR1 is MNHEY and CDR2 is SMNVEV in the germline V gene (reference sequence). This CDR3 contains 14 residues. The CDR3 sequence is CASSLGTGGHEQYF. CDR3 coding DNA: TGTGCCAGCAGTTTAGGGACAGGGGGCCACGAGCAGTACTTC.

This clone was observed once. The CDR3 DNA is TGTGCCACCGACCTCCTGGGGGCTCAGCCCCAGCATTTT. It specifies CATDLLGAQPQHF. The gene calls are TRBV6-5 and TRBJ1-5, with TRBD1 as a possible D gene (6 bases). Trimming shortened V by 10 bases and J by 6 bases, and 16 bases separated the two germline ends. From germline, CDR1 is MNHEY and CDR2 SVGAGI. The CDR3 is 13 amino acids.

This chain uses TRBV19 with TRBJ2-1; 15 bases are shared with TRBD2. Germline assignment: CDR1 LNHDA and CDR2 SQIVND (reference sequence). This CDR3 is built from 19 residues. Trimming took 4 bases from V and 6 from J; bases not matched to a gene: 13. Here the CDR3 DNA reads TGTGCCAGTAGTACACCACCCGGACTAGCGGGAGGGCCGGGCAATGAGCAGTTCTTC. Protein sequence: CASSTPPGLAGGPGNEQFF.